These 24 T cell receptor beta chains originate from one sample sequenced in a study of T cell repertoires in cytomegalovirus infection. TCRdb ran MiXCR on the reads and lists one entry per CDR3 protein. The sample carries some 280,000 distinct CDR3 sequences, about 13% recorded once. The specimen sequenced was PBMCs. These receptors came from a human donor in good health (CMV status not recorded). Some clones in this sample may be carry-over from other donors' samples.

V gene TRBV10-3 combines with J gene TRBJ2-7; 7 bases agree with TRBD2. This CDR3 spans 16 amino acids. The germline V gene encodes CDR1 ENHRY and CDR2 SYGVKD. V shed 2 bases and J 0 bases; nucleotides not matched to a gene: 7. CDR3 in amino acids: CAISEAGTTVSYEQYF. The CDR3, as DNA: TGTGCCATCAGTGAGGCCGGGACTACGGTCTCCTACGAGCAGTACTTC.

The chain joins TRBV18 to TRBJ2-7; D is ambiguous. The CDR3 consists of 15 residues. V was shortened by 3 bases and J by 3 bases, with 15 bases between the two germline ends. The germline CDR1 and CDR2 sequences are KGHSH and LQKENI. The DNA for the CDR3 is TGTGCCAGCTCACCCCGGAGCTCTGAGGTCTACGAGCAGTACTTC. Its protein product is CASSPRSSEVYEQYF. The full variable domain, in which reference TRBV18 and TRBJ2-7 provide the parts outside the CDR3, is NAGVMQNPRHLVRRRGQEARLRCSPMKGHSHVYWYRQLPEEGLKFMVYLQKENIIDESGMPKERFSAEFPKEGPSILRIQQVVRGDSAAYFCASSPRSSEVYEQYFGPGTRLTVT.

Many counts were recorded for this clonotype. The chain combines TRBV7-2 with TRBJ2-7; D remains ambiguous. Trimming took off 5 bases at V and 0 bases at J, with 17 bases between the two ends. This CDR3 has 16 amino acids. Germline V CDR1 and CDR2: SGHTA, FQGNSA. CDR3 residues: CASSPGFGVRSYEQYF. In nucleotides, the CDR3 is TGTGCCAGCAGCCCTGGGTTTGGTGTCCGCTCCTACGAGCAGTACTTC. The complete variable domain, with remaining parts taken from reference TRBV7-2 and TRBJ2-7, reads GAGVSQSPSNKVTEKGKDVELRCDPISGHTALYWYRQSLGQGLEFLIYFQGNSAPDKSGLPSDRFSAERTGGSVSTLTIQRTQQEDSAVYLCASSPGFGVRSYEQYFGPGTRLTVT.

This clonotype has just a few counts. The genes are TRBV19 and TRBJ2-3; no clear D. Trimming took 3 bases from V and 6 from J, leaving 10 bases between them. CDR1 is LNHDA, CDR2 SQIVND, per germline (reference sequence). The CDR3 totals 13 residues. CDR3 sequence: CASSMDGPDTQYF. CDR3 sequence (DNA): TGTGCCAGTAGTATGGATGGCCCCGATACGCAGTATTTT. The full variable domain, in which reference TRBV19 and TRBJ2-3 provide the parts outside the CDR3, is DGGITQSPKYLFRKEGQNVTLSCEQNLNHDAMYWYRQDPGQGLRLIYYSQIVNDFQKGDIAEGYSVSREKKESFPLTVTSAQKNPTAFYLCASSMDGPDTQYFGPGTRLTVL.

Notes on this clonotype: A much larger clone is a single base away; this may be a read error. V and J are TRBV23-1 and TRBJ2-1; D uncertain. TRBV23-1 is reported as an ORF; its role is uncertain. The CDR3 totals 16 residues. Written as DNA, the CDR3 is TGCGTCAGCAGTCAATCGAAACCTAGCTCCTACAATGAGCAGTTCTTC. Protein product: CVSSQSKPSSYNEQFF.

This clonotype has only one observation. The chain has TRBV19 and TRBJ1-1; no definite D call. The V and J ends lost 5 bases and 1 base respectively, with 8 bases between them. The germline gives CDR1 LNHDA, CDR2 SQIVND (reference sequence). The CDR3 runs to 13 residues. The CDR3: CASSLFENTEAFF. The CDR3 coding sequence is TGTGCCAGTAGTCTGTTTGAGAACACTGAAGCTTTCTTT.

The chain uses TRBV5-6 and TRBJ2-7; D is possibly TRBD1 (5 bases). Germline CDR1 reads SGHDT; CDR2 reads YYEEEE. The CDR3 runs 15 residues. Trimming took 0 bases from V and 3 from J, leaving 13 bases between them. CDR3 protein: CASSLEQAPIYEQYV. CDR3 DNA sequence: TGTGCCAGCAGCTTGGAACAGGCCCCGATCTACGAGCAGTACGTC.

The chain combines TRBV20-1 with TRBJ2-5, with D possibly called TRBD1 or TRBD2 (5 bases each). V lost 1 base to trimming and J lost 3 bases, with 12 bases between them. The CDR3 extends over 14 amino acids. Germline CDR1 is DFQATT and CDR2 is SNEGSKA (reference sequence). For the CDR3, the DNA is TGCAGTGCTAGAGGCCGGGACGGTAAAGAGACCCAGTACTTC. It yields the protein CSARGRDGKETQYF.

This clonotype was observed a few times. The chain recombines TRBV19 with TRBJ2-2; tentative D call: TRBD2 (6 bases). V lost 5 bases, J lost 4 bases, and 23 bases lay in between. The length of the CDR3 is 18 residues. Germline CDR1 and CDR2: LNHDA and SQIVND (reference sequence). The CDR3 sequence is CASSLYNPGTEGTGELFF. The CDR3 region has the DNA TGTGCCAGTAGTCTTTATAATCCCGGGACGGAGGGCACCGGGGAGCTGTTTTTT.

The chain employs TRBV14 and TRBJ2-7; 11 nucleotides match TRBD1. The junction had 11 bases not matched to a gene; V was cut back by 4 bases and J by 6 bases. This CDR3 has 16 amino acids. Germline CDR1 is SGHDN and CDR2 is FVKESK. For the CDR3, the DNA is TGTGCCAGCAGCCTTAGCCCCGGGACAGGGGGGTCCGAGCAGTACTTC. As protein: CASSLSPGTGGSEQYF.

This clonotype was found many times. This chain links TRBV7-9 with TRBJ1-2; a possible D gene is TRBD1 (6 bases). V was pared by 5 bases and J by 5 bases, with 12 bases between. The germline V gene has CDR1 SEHNR and CDR2 FQNEAQ (reference sequence). The length of the CDR3 is 13 residues. The CDR3 is CASSPGQLYGYTF. CDR3 coding DNA: TGTGCCAGCAGCCCCGGACAGTTATATGGCTACACCTTC.

This clonotype has at least ten counts. The V call is TRBV11-2, the J call TRBJ1-5; tentatively, D is TRBD1 (5 bases). This CDR3 spans 15 amino acids. V was pared by 0 bases and J by 4 bases, with 10 bases between. Germline values: CDR1 SGHAT, CDR2 FQNNGV. The CDR3 DNA is TGTGCCAGCAGCTTAGATGCAGGGCTTAATCAGCCCCAGCATTTT. The encoded protein is CASSLDAGLNQPQHF.

The chain joins TRBV7-9 to TRBJ1-1; TRBD1 aligns across 9 bases. After removal of 0 bases from V and 4 bases from J, the junction contained 6 bases not matched to a gene. This CDR3 spans 16 amino acids. CDR1 and CDR2 from the germline V gene are SEHNR and FQNEAQ (reference sequence). The CDR3 DNA is TGTGCCAGCAGCTTAGCGGTGACAGGGGGTTTCACTGAAGCTTTCTTT. Its protein product is CASSLAVTGGFTEAFF.

This clonotype came up many times. The chain recombines TRBV7-2 with TRBJ1-2; 9 positions match TRBD1. The V gene end was trimmed by 5 bases and the J gene end by 6 bases; junction bases not matched to a gene: 7. CDR3 length equals 14 residues. CDR1 is SGHTA and CDR2 is FQGNSA in the germline V gene. CDR3 DNA: TGTGCCAGCAGCCTTGGACAGGGGAATAATGGCTACACCTTC. It specifies CASSLGQGNNGYTF.

V gene TRBV20-1 combines with J gene TRBJ1-6, with D maybe TRBD1 (6 bases). The V gene's germline CDR1 is DFQATT and CDR2 SNEGSKA (reference sequence). This CDR3 spans 14 amino acids. The V and J ends lost 6 bases and 4 bases respectively, with 13 bases between them. The CDR3 region is CSALGGRYNSPLHF. In nucleotides, the CDR3 is TGCAGTGCCCTAGGGGGGAGGTATAATTCACCCCTCCACTTT.

The table lists this clonotype with a few counts. V usage is TRBV11-2 and J usage is TRBJ1-1; 9 positions agree with TRBD1. Germline loops: CDR1 SGHAT, CDR2 FQNNGV. The CDR3 has 14 amino acids. V trimming: 4 bases; J trimming: 5 bases; junction bases outside the gene matches: 5. CDR3 in DNA: TGTGCCAGCAGCTCGGACAGGGGAGGAACTGAAGCTTTCTTT. This encodes CASSSDRGGTEAFF.

This chain links TRBV6-5 with TRBJ2-1; possibly TRBD2 for D (6 bases). Trimming cost V 6 bases and J 1 base, with 10 bases left between them. This CDR3 is built from 14 residues. Germline CDR1 and CDR2: MNHEY and SVGAGI. The CDR3, as DNA: TGTGCCAGCAGAAAGCGGGCTTCCTACAATGAGCAGTTCTTC. Translating gives CASRKRASYNEQFF.

The chain combines TRBV28 with TRBJ2-7, with 9 bases identical to TRBD1. The length of the CDR3 is 16 residues. With V trimmed by 6 bases and J by 3 bases, 12 bases remained unmatched. The germline V gene encodes CDR1 MDHEN and CDR2 SYDVKM. The CDR3 protein is CASRDPGQGNIYEQYF. CDR3 sequence (DNA): TGTGCCAGCAGAGATCCGGGACAGGGCAATATCTACGAGCAGTACTTC.

CDR3 DNA sequence: TGTGCCAGCAGTTACTCTGCAGGGCCCTACAATGAGCAGTTCTTC. Translated: CASSYSAGPYNEQFF. The chain links TRBV6-2 or TRBV6-3 to TRBJ2-1; TRBD1 is a possible D gene (5 bases). The CDR3 loop spans 15 amino acids. The V and J ends lost 0 bases and 2 bases respectively, with 8 bases between them. Per germline, CDR1 MNHEY and CDR2 SVGEGT.

The chain combines TRBV28 with TRBJ1-1, with D perhaps matching TRBD1 (5 bases). The CDR3 spans 15 residues. The V end lost 5 bases, the J end lost 8 bases, and 21 bases lay between the germline ends. The germline V gene has CDR1 MDHEN and CDR2 SYDVKM. The CDR3 sequence is CASSDLGEILGEAFF. The CDR3 DNA sequence: TGTGCCAGCAGTGACTTGGGGGAAATCCTCGGGGAAGCTTTCTTT. Supplemented by reference TRBV28 and TRBJ1-1, the full variable domain reads DVKVTQSSRYLVKRTGEKVFLECVQDMDHENMFWYRQDPGLGLRLIYFSYDVKMKEKGDIPEGYSVSREKKERFSLILESASTNQTSMYLCASSDLGEILGEAFFGQGTRLTVV.

The chain employs TRBV4-1 and TRBJ1-1, with D uncertain. Between the trimmed V and J ends, which lost 0 bases and 1 base, there was a span of 12 bases. The germline V gene encodes CDR1 MGHRA and CDR2 YSYEKL. The CDR3 totals 16 residues. CDR3: CASSQDLTLSNTEAFF. DNA for the CDR3: TGCGCCAGCAGCCAAGACCTTACCCTCTCGAACACTGAAGCTTTCTTT.

This clonotype was observed a handful of times. This chain connects TRBV11-3 to TRBJ2-5; D tentatively reads TRBD1 or TRBD2 (5 bases each). Germline assignment: CDR1 SGHNT and CDR2 YENEEA. This CDR3 comprises 15 residues. Trimming cost V 3 bases and J 4 bases, with 15 bases left between them. DNA for the CDR3: TGTGCCAGCAGCTTCGGGGCCACAGGAGGAGAGACCCAGTACTTC. Encoded protein: CASSFGATGGETQYF.

This clonotype was found many times. The chain uses TRBV7-2 and TRBJ2-7; 10 nucleotides match TRBD1. This CDR3 spans 14 amino acids. Germline V gene sequence: CDR1 SGHTA, CDR2 FQGNSA. V was clipped by 5 bases and J by 6 bases; unmatched bases: 7. The DNA of the CDR3 is TGTGCCAGCAGCCGCGGGACAGGGGTTCGCGAGCAGTACTTC. It yields the protein CASSRGTGVREQYF.

In its sample, this clonotype was seen a few times. The gene calls are TRBV28 and TRBJ2-7; 7 bases line up with TRBD2. V lost 3 bases and J lost 0; bases outside the gene matches: 20. The CDR3 extends over 20 amino acids. Germline CDR1 and CDR2: MDHEN and SYDVKM. The CDR3 region has the DNA TGTGCCAGCAGTTTCCCCCGGGAAGGAGTTAGCGGGCCCCTCTCCTACGAGCAGTACTTC. Translating it yields CASSFPREGVSGPLSYEQYF.